This TCR beta chain was profiled in a study of beta chain features in type 1 diabetes. Overall study results and limits: Patients' naive, central memory and Treg TCRB repertoires seemed closer to one another than those of healthy donors. For Type 1 diabetes patients, all four CD4+ subsets carried TCRB CDR3s that were moderately but significantly shorter.

In germline, CDR1 is MNHEY, CDR2 SMNVEV (reference sequence). The CDR3 runs to 14 residues. V lost 8 bases and J lost 2, with 12 bases in between. A note on this clone: Its cognate antigen is unknown.

Investigators reverse transcribed all isolated RNA, so they sequenced expressed TCRB transcripts. The method was immunoSEQ multiplex PCR; TCRdb's version includes in-frame clones alone and lacks a portion of them. The sample consists of about 150,000 clones, 10% of them appearing once. The sequence was obtained from a man between 25 and 39 years old with type 1 diabetes. The sequenced sample consisted of central memory CD4+ T cells from blood. The chain uses TRBV27 and TRBJ2-2, with D possibly matching TRBD2 (6 bases). CDR3 bases: TGTGCCAGCCGCGGGGATGTAAACACCGGGGAGCTGTTTTTT. This encodes CASRGDVNTGELFF.